Each of the 29 T cell receptor beta chains below was sequenced from the same sample in a study of CD8 T cells in Susac syndrome. Reverse transcription used roughly 0.5 to 1 ug RNA and random hexamers. TCRdb reanalysed the immunoSEQ multiplex PCR reads using MiXCR and keeps one entry per CDR3 protein. The repertoire includes approximately 270,000 distinct CDR3 sequences, over 85% of them detected once, and approximately 0.07% sits in the top ten. The sample consisted of CD4+ T cells from PBMCs. All receptors come from a human donor with multiple sclerosis.

The rearrangement uses TRBV6-5 and TRBJ2-1, with 10 bases lining up with TRBD2. The CDR3 extends over 16 amino acids. The germline CDR1 and CDR2 sequences are MNHEY and SVGAGI. The junction had 7 bases not matched to a gene; V was cut back by 4 bases and J by 4 bases. The CDR3 spells CASSFRGTSEYNEQFF. For the CDR3, the DNA is TGTGCCAGCAGTTTCCGTGGGACTAGCGAATACAATGAGCAGTTCTTC.

In DNA form, the CDR3 reads TGTGCCAGAAGCTTGAGGGCAGCAGAGACCCAGTACTTC. Translated, it gives CARSLRAAETQYF. The chain has TRBV5-3 and TRBJ2-5; no clear D. TRBV5-3 is classed as an ORF, of uncertain function. Trimming removed 1 base from V and 4 bases from J, with 8 bases in between. There are 13 residues in the CDR3.

This chain connects TRBV5-6 to TRBJ2-3; possible D gene TRBD1, 6 bases. Germline V gives CDR1 SGHDT, CDR2 YYEEEE. The CDR3 is 15 residues long. Trimming took 1 base from V and 2 from J, leaving 11 bases between them. This CDR3 reads CASSLTTGPTDTQYF. The CDR3 DNA sequence: TGTGCCAGCAGCTTGACAACAGGGCCCACAGATACGCAGTATTTT.

The table lists this clonotype with a count of one. The chain has TRBV5-4 and TRBJ2-7; D unresolved. Germline loops: CDR1 SGHNT, CDR2 YYREEE (reference sequence). The CDR3 totals 14 residues. Between the trimmed V and J ends, which lost 4 bases and 3 bases, there was a span of 14 bases. CDR3 sequence reads: CASSLAPPSYEQYF. As DNA, the CDR3 is TGTGCCAGCAGCCTCGCTCCCCCCAGCTACGAGCAGTACTTC. Filled out from reference TRBV5-4 and TRBJ2-7, the complete variable domain reads ETGVTQSPTHLIKTRGQQVTLRCSSQSGHNTVSWYQQALGQGPQFIFQYYREEENGRGNFPPRFSGLQFPNYSSELNVNALELDDSALYLCASSLAPPSYEQYFGPGTRLTVT.

The rearrangement links TRBV19 to TRBJ1-2; 8 nucleotides agree with TRBD1. The length of the CDR3 is 16 residues. Germline V gives CDR1 LNHDA, CDR2 SQIVND (reference sequence). V gave up 3 bases and J gave up 6 bases; unmatched junction bases: 12. CDR3 coding DNA: TGTGCCAGTAGTATGTCATTCTCGGACAGGGTTAATGGCTACACCTTC. As protein: CASSMSFSDRVNGYTF.

The chain couples TRBV12-3 or TRBV12-4 to TRBJ2-1, with a tentative D call TRBD1 (6 bases). The CDR3 runs to 17 residues. Trimming left V 4 bases short and J 7 bases short, with 23 bases between. The CDR3 loop is CASSSLLQGWGRNEQFF. The CDR3 DNA follows: TGTGCCAGCAGTTCCCTTTTACAGGGTTGGGGTCGGAATGAGCAGTTCTTC.

The V and J genes are TRBV5-1 and TRBJ2-3, with 10 nucleotides matching TRBD1. The CDR3 length is 16 residues. Germline-derived CDR1 and CDR2 are SGHRS and YFSETQ. Trimming cost V 5 bases and J 2 bases; bases outside gene matches: 8. The CDR3 DNA reads as TGCGCCAGCAGGACATTGACAGGGGGCAACACAGATACGCAGTATTTT. Protein sequence: CASRTLTGGNTDTQYF. Filled out from reference TRBV5-1 and TRBJ2-3, the complete variable domain reads KAGVTQTPRYLIKTRGQQVTLSCSPISGHRSVSWYQQTPGQGLQFLFEYFSETQRNKGNFPGRFSGRQFSNSRSEMNVSTLELGDSALYLCASRTLTGGNTDTQYFGPGTRLTVL.

The chain combines TRBV20-1 with TRBJ2-2, with 12 bases matching TRBD2. CDR1 and CDR2 from the germline V gene are DFQATT and SNEGSKA (reference sequence). Trimming removed 6 bases from V and 4 bases from J; junction bases left unmatched: 9. The CDR3 consists of 16 residues. The CDR3 protein is CSAALAGGPFTGELFF. In DNA form, the CDR3 reads TGCAGTGCAGCCCTAGCGGGGGGGCCGTTCACCGGGGAGCTGTTTTTT.

V is TRBV6-5 and J is TRBJ1-2; no firm D call. CDR3 size: 14 residues. V shed 8 bases and J shed 6 bases, with 19 bases lying between them. Germline V gives CDR1 MNHEY, CDR2 SVGAGI. The CDR3 is CASGSSGWSHGYTF. The DNA of the CDR3 is TGTGCCAGCGGTTCGAGCGGATGGTCGCATGGCTACACCTTC.

DNA for the CDR3: TGTGCCAGCAGCCCCGGGACAGGGGTACCATATGGCTACACCTTC. Its translation: CASSPGTGVPYGYTF. The chain uses TRBV7-3 and TRBJ1-2, with 10 bases fitting TRBD1. V trimming: 5 bases; J trimming: 5 bases; junction bases outside the gene matches: 8. Germline V gene data show CDR1 as SGHTA and CDR2 as FQGTGA. The CDR3 loop spans 15 amino acids.

The gene calls are TRBV7-3 and TRBJ2-1; unclear D gene. Trimming stripped 0 bases from V and 5 bases from J, with 5 bases between. Germline V CDR1 and CDR2: SGHTA, FQGTGA. The CDR3 consists of 13 residues. The CDR3 sequence is CASSLTRDNEQFF. The CDR3 nucleotides are TGTGCCAGCAGCTTAACTAGGGACAATGAGCAGTTCTTC. Combining the CDR3 with reference TRBV7-3 and TRBJ2-1 gives the whole variable domain GAGVSQTPSNKVTEKGKYVELRCDPISGHTALYWYRQSLGQGPEFLIYFQGTGAADDSGLPNDRFFAVRPEGSVSTLKIQRTERGDSAVYLCASSLTRDNEQFFGPGTRLTVL.

The genes are TRBV12-3 or TRBV12-4 and TRBJ1-5, with unresolved D. Trimming took off 6 bases at V and 2 bases at J, with 14 bases between the two ends. CDR3 length equals 15 residues. DNA for the CDR3: TGTGCCAGCAGCCCCACAAGGGAGGGCAATCAGCCCCAGCATTTT. It translates to CASSPTREGNQPQHF.

The V and J genes are TRBV2 and TRBJ2-7; perhaps TRBD2 as D (5 bases). The CDR3 loop spans 14 amino acids. The V end lost 6 bases, the J end lost 2 bases, and 14 bases lay between the germline ends. The germline V gene has CDR1 SNHLY and CDR2 FYNNEI. CDR3 in DNA: TGTGCCAGCAGGCAGCGTAGCGCGCCCTACGAGCAGTACGTC. Residues: CASRQRSAPYEQYV.

The rearrangement links TRBV13 to TRBJ2-1; TRBD1 might be the D (6 bases). V was clipped by 0 bases and J by 2 bases, with 20 bases between them. Germline V gene lookup returns CDR1 PRHDT and CDR2 FYEKMQ (reference sequence). The CDR3 contains 19 residues. In DNA, the CDR3 is TGTGCCAGCAGCTTAGGCCCTCCTAGAAGGGACAAAGCCTACAATGAGCAGTTCTTC. Its protein product is CASSLGPPRRDKAYNEQFF.

The chain links TRBV20-1 to TRBJ1-5; D is undetermined. CDR1 and CDR2 from the germline V gene are DFQATT and SNEGSKA (reference sequence). V lost 3 bases and J 2 bases, leaving 14 bases between the germline ends. The CDR3 totals 15 residues. The CDR3 DNA is TGCAGTGCTAGCGTTGGGAGCGGGGGCAATCAGCCCCAGCATTTT. This gives the protein CSASVGSGGNQPQHF.

The rearrangement joins TRBV29-1 to TRBJ1-1; TRBD1 aligns across 8 bases. The CDR3 length is 13 residues. J was trimmed by 5 bases and V by 6 bases; bases with no gene match: 8. CDR1 and CDR2 from the germline V gene are SQVTM and ANQGSEA. The CDR3 reads CSVRGQGETEAFF. The DNA for the CDR3 is TGCAGCGTCCGCGGACAGGGAGAAACTGAAGCTTTCTTT.

The chain links TRBV30 to TRBJ1-3, with D unresolved. The V gene's germline CDR1 is GTSNPN and CDR2 SVGIG (reference sequence). Trimming cost V 0 bases and J 2 bases, with 11 bases left between them. The CDR3 spans 15 residues. The CDR3 sequence: CAWSVIGKTGNTIYF. DNA for the CDR3: TGTGCCTGGAGTGTTATAGGCAAGACTGGAAACACCATATATTTT.

The table lists this clonotype with a few counts. The V gene is TRBV19, the J gene TRBJ1-5; the D gene is possibly TRBD1 (6 bases). The CDR3 totals 14 residues. Germline CDR1 and CDR2: LNHDA and SQIVND (reference sequence). V was clipped by 5 bases and J by 1 base, with 9 bases between them. The chain's CDR3 is CASSAGQSNQPQHF. The CDR3 DNA reads TGTGCCAGTAGTGCTGGACAGAGCAATCAGCCCCAGCATTTT.

The chain joins TRBV30 to TRBJ2-6; possibly TRBD1 or TRBD2 for D (5 bases each). Germline CDR1 is GTSNPN and CDR2 is SVGIG (reference sequence). The CDR3 runs 13 residues. DNA for the CDR3: TGTGCAGAGGGGCACTCTGGGGCCAACGTCCTGACTTTC. This gives the protein CAEGHSGANVLTF.

The rearrangement joins TRBV7-9 to TRBJ2-5, with D possibly being TRBD1 (5 bases). V dropped 1 base and J dropped 1 base, with 7 bases sitting between them. Germline V gives CDR1 SEHNR, CDR2 FQNEAQ (reference sequence). The CDR3 is 14 residues long. As DNA, the CDR3 is TGTGCCAGCAGCTTAGGACAGATCCAAGAGACCCAGTACTTC. Translated, it gives CASSLGQIQETQYF.

This sequence joins TRBV30 and TRBJ2-3; D remains unclear. Germline CDR1 and CDR2: GTSNPN and SVGIG (reference sequence). V was trimmed by 3 bases and J by 6 bases, leaving 7 bases between them. The CDR3 has 11 residues. The CDR3 loop is CAWSPMDTQYF. The CDR3 nucleotides read TGTGCCTGGAGCCCTATGGATACGCAGTATTTT.

V usage is TRBV12-5 and J usage is TRBJ2-3, with a possible D match to TRBD1 (7 bases). This CDR3 is 13 amino acids long. The V gene's germline CDR1 is LGHNT and CDR2 FRNRAP. V dropped 9 bases and J dropped 7 bases, with 17 bases sitting between them. CDR3: CASGGQPPHTQYF. The DNA for the CDR3 is TGTGCTAGCGGGGGACAGCCTCCTCATACGCAGTATTTT.

The chain joins TRBV29-1 to TRBJ1-4; D gene uncertain. The germline CDR1 and CDR2 sequences are SQVTM and ANQGSEA. The V end lost 7 bases, the J end lost 2 bases, and 14 bases lay between the germline ends. The CDR3 runs to 14 residues. CDR3 bases: TGCAGCGCCGCCCTTTTGGGGACTAATGAAAAACTGTTTTTT. Translated, it gives CSAALLGTNEKLFF.

The genes are TRBV24-1 and TRBJ2-3, with 7 bases aligning to TRBD1. The germline V gene has CDR1 KGHDR and CDR2 SFDVKD. This CDR3 region has 16 residues. V dropped 0 bases and J dropped 5; count of bases not matched to a gene: 7. The CDR3 sequence: CATSDLRIGGLDTQYF. As DNA, the CDR3 is TGTGCCACCAGTGATTTGCGTATAGGGGGCCTAGATACGCAGTATTTT.

For the CDR3, the DNA is TGTGCCTGGAGCCAATCGAACACCGGGGAGCTGTTTTTT. This gives the protein CAWSQSNTGELFF. The chain uses TRBV30 and TRBJ2-2; D remains unclear. V lost 3 bases to trimming and J lost 0 bases, with 5 bases between them. The V gene's germline CDR1 is GTSNPN and CDR2 SVGIG (reference sequence). The CDR3 has 13 amino acids.

The genes are TRBV5-1 and TRBJ2-2; D call uncertain. Trimming removed 5 bases at V and 3 bases at J, with 14 bases between. The V gene's germline CDR1 is SGHRS and CDR2 YFSETQ. CDR3 length: 15 residues. CDR3 DNA sequence: TGCGCCAGCAGAATCGACATAGGGTACACCGGGGAGCTGTTTTTT. Its protein product is CASRIDIGYTGELFF.

This CDR3 is CACDRAVTDTQYF. CDR3 in DNA: TGTGCTTGCGACAGGGCAGTCACAGATACGCAGTATTTT. V is TRBV12-3 or TRBV12-4 and J is TRBJ2-3; TRBD1 aligns across 7 bases. The CDR3 extends over 13 amino acids.

J is TRBJ2-1 and V is TRBV18; TRBD2 might be the D (6 bases). Germline CDR1 reads KGHSH; CDR2 reads LQKENI. The CDR3 covers 14 residues. V gave up 3 bases and J gave up 5 bases, with 11 bases separating them. CDR3 sequence: CASSPTLADNEQFF. In DNA form, the CDR3 reads TGTGCCAGCTCACCCACACTAGCCGACAATGAGCAGTTCTTC.

This clonotype was recorded once. The V gene is TRBV6-1, the J gene TRBJ1-4, with TRBD1 identical over 10 bases. CDR1 MNHNS and CDR2 SASEGT come from the germline V gene. V gave up 6 bases and J gave up 2 bases; unmatched junction bases: 6. There are 16 residues in the CDR3. CDR3 nucleotides: TGTGCCAGCAGACCCCGACAGGGGGCGACTAATGAAAAACTGTTTTTT. Amino acids: CASRPRQGATNEKLFF.